The clone carrying this T cell receptor beta chain was counted a single time. One end of the junction varies from germline; a read error may be responsible. RNA was extracted from bulk tissue without any cell sorting. Newly diagnosed lung cancer patients had thoracic surgery in China, August–late 2014, without prior chemotherapy. This record belongs to a study of tumor and adjacent non-tumor tissue in lung cancer. Three rounds of nested PCR, following a modified ARM-PCR protocol, produced the TCRbeta library. From the multiplex PCR reads, TCRdb called clonotypes with MiXCR, one entry per CDR3 protein. The table shows about 80,000 distinct CDR3 sequences, with 65% to 75% occurring only once. CDR3 length: 19 residues. Looked up from germline, CDR1 is SQVTM and CDR2 is ANQGSEA.

This sequence joins TRBV29-1 and TRBJ2-1; tentative D call: TRBD2 (6 bases). Sequencing was done on a sample of lung tumor tissue. This TCR derives from a woman in her seventies with non-small cell lung cancer. The CDR3 sequence is CSVLGGGRAGSLPYTEQFF. For the CDR3, the DNA is TGCAGCGTATTGGGAGGTGGTCGGGCGGGATCATTACCCTACACTGAGCAGTTCTTC.